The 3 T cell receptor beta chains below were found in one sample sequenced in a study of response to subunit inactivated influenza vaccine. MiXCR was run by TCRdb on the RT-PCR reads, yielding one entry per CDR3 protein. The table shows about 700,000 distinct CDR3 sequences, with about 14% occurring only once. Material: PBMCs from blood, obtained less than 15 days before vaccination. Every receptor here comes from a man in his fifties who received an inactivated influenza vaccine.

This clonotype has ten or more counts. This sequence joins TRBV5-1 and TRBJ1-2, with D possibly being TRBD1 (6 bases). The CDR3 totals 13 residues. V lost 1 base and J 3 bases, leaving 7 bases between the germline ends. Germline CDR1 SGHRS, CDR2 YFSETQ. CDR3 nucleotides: TGCGCCAGCAGCTTGAGGACAGACTATGGCTACACCTTC. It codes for CASSLRTDYGYTF.

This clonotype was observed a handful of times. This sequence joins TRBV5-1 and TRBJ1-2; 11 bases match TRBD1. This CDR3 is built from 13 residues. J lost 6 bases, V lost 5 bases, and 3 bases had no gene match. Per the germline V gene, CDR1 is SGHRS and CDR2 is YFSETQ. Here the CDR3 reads CASSPDRGHGYTF. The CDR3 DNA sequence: TGCGCCAGCAGTCCGGACAGGGGGCATGGCTACACCTTC.

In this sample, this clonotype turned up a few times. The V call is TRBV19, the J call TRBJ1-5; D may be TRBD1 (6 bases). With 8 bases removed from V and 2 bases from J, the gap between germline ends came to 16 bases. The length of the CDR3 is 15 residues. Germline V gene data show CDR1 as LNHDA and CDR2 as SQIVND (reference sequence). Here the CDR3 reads CASFGGLNGNQPQHF. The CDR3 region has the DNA TGTGCCAGTTTCGGGGGGCTTAACGGCAATCAGCCCCAGCATTTT.